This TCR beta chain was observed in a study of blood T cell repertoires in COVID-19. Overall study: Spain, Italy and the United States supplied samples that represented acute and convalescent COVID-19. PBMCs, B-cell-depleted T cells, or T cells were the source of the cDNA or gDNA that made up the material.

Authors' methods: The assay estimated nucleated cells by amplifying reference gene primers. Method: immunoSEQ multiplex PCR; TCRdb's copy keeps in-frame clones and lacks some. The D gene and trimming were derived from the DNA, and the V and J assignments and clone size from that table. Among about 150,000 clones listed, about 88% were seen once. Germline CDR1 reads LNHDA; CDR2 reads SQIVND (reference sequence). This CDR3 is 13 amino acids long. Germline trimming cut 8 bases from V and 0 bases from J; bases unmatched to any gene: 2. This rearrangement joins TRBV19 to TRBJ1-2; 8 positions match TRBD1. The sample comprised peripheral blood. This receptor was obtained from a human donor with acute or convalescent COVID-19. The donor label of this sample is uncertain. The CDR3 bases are TGTGCCAGTGGGACAGGAGCTAACTATGGCTACACCTTC. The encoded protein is CASGTGANYGYTF.